One sample yielded the 21 T cell receptor beta chains listed below, sequenced in a study of T cell changes during pregnancy in multiple sclerosis. The data were produced by immunoSEQ multiplex PCR, yet TCRdb's version contains in-frame clones alone and is incomplete. The repertoire has about 44,000 clones, around nine tenths of them found once; the top ten carry roughly 0.7%. Sequencing used CD4+ T cells from peripheral blood mononuclear cells, obtained in the first trimester of pregnancy. The receptors shown here come from a female donor with multiple sclerosis, enrolled in a pregnancy study.

For the CDR3, the DNA is TGTGCCAGCAGTTTAGGACAGGGAGCTAATGAAAAACTGTTTTTT. It is translated as CASSLGQGANEKLFF. The J gene is TRBJ1-4, the V gene TRBV27; 8 bases are a match to TRBD1. This CDR3 has 15 amino acids. Germline V gives CDR1 MNHEY, CDR2 SMNVEV (reference sequence). The V and J ends lost 2 bases and 3 bases, in that order; junction bases with no gene match: 2.

The V call is TRBV6-1, the J call TRBJ1-5; 10 bases agree with TRBD1. Germline lookup yields CDR1 MNHNS and CDR2 SASEGT. This CDR3 region has 18 residues. The junction had 13 bases not matched to a gene; V was cut back by 4 bases and J by 4 bases. DNA for the CDR3: TGTGCCAGCAGTGTGGTAAGGCACCGGGACAGGGGAAATCAGCCCCAGCATTTT. It yields the protein CASSVVRHRDRGNQPQHF.

The chain uses TRBV14 and TRBJ2-7; 7 bases align to TRBD1. This CDR3 is 17 amino acids long. The germline gives CDR1 SGHDN, CDR2 FVKESK. V was pared by 0 bases and J by 2 bases, with 10 bases of the junction left unmatched. The CDR3 DNA reads TGTGCCAGCAGCCAAGAGAGGAGTCACAGGGGACCCTACGAGCAGTACTTC. Translating it yields CASSQERSHRGPYEQYF.

The gene calls are TRBV20-1 and TRBJ2-7; TRBD2 matches at 11 bases. The junction had 1 base not matched to a gene; V was cut back by 0 bases and J by 12 bases. The V gene's germline CDR1 is DFQATT and CDR2 SNEGSKA (reference sequence). CDR3 size: 11 residues. CDR3 protein: CSARETSGTYF. The CDR3 DNA is TGCAGTGCTAGAGAGACTAGCGGGACGTACTTC.

The CDR3 coding sequence is TGTGCCAGTACAAGGGGGGGGTGGAATCAGCCCCAGCATTTT. Amino acids: CASTRGGWNQPQHF. V and J are TRBV19 and TRBJ1-5, with D tentatively TRBD1 (6 bases). The V gene lost 7 bases and the J gene lost 4 bases, with 14 bases spanning the gap. Germline loops: CDR1 LNHDA, CDR2 SQIVND (reference sequence). The CDR3 length is 14 residues.

J is TRBJ2-7 and V is TRBV7-8, with TRBD2 identical over 8 bases. Germline assignment: CDR1 SGHVS and CDR2 FQNEAQ. V was clipped by 0 bases and J by 4 bases; unmatched bases: 8. This CDR3 spans 16 amino acids. The CDR3 sequence: CASSLARLAKVYEQYF. DNA of the CDR3: TGTGCCAGCAGCTTAGCTCGACTAGCGAAGGTATACGAGCAGTACTTC.

The gene calls are TRBV19 and TRBJ2-1; D is possibly TRBD2 (5 bases). The germline gives CDR1 LNHDA, CDR2 SQIVND (reference sequence). V dropped 3 bases and J dropped 5 bases, with 11 bases sitting between them. This CDR3 is built from 14 residues. This chain's CDR3 is CASSISSPDNEQFF. The CDR3 nucleotides read TGTGCCAGTAGTATCTCTAGCCCAGACAATGAGCAGTTCTTC.

A remark on this clone: Its ends do not fully match the called genes, so a read error is possible. V and J are TRBV5-5 and TRBJ1-2, with D possibly TRBD1 on 6 matching bases. The CDR3 spans 15 residues. Germline lookup yields CDR1 SGHKS and CDR2 YYEKEE (reference sequence). This chain's CDR3 is CASSLDSGGFYGYTF. CDR3 DNA sequence: TGTGCCAGCAGTTTGGACAGTGGCGGGTTCTATGGCTACACCTTC. The full variable domain, with the rest looked up from reference TRBV5-5 and TRBJ1-2, is DAGVTQSPTHLIKTRGQQVTLRCSPISGHKSVSWYQQVLGQGPQFIFQYYEKEERGRGNFPDRFSARQFPNYSSELNVNALLLGDSALYLCASSLDSGGFYGYTFGSGTRLTVV.

The rearrangement joins TRBV4-2 to TRBJ2-5; weak D call: TRBD1 (6 bases). The CDR3 spans 14 residues. CDR1 is LGHNA, CDR2 YNFKEQ, per germline. Trimming removed 0 bases from V and 3 bases from J, with 8 bases in between. The CDR3 bases are TGTGCCAGCAGCCAAGATGCAGGGGAAGAGACCCAGTACTTC. The encoded protein is CASSQDAGEETQYF.

J is TRBJ2-1 and V is TRBV28, with TRBD1 matching over 7 bases. This CDR3 has 14 amino acids. Germline CDR1 is MDHEN and CDR2 is SYDVKM. V lost 5 bases, J lost 9 bases, and 10 bases stayed unmatched. DNA for the CDR3: TGTGCCAGCAGTAAAGGGGGCCGAATCGGTGAGCAGTTCTTC. Translated: CASSKGGRIGEQFF.

V is TRBV30 and J is TRBJ2-2; tentative D call: TRBD1 (5 bases). The CDR3 has 13 amino acids. CDR1 GTSNPN and CDR2 SVGIG come from the germline V gene (reference sequence). V lost 0 bases and J 6 bases, leaving 8 bases between the germline ends. The CDR3 nucleotides read TGTGCCTGGAGTGTAAGGGGATCCGGGGAGCTGTTTTTT. This codes for CAWSVRGSGELFF.

The rearrangement links TRBV7-2 to TRBJ2-7, with 10 bases fitting TRBD2. Germline CDR1 and CDR2: SGHTA and FQGNSA. After removal of 5 bases from V and 2 bases from J, the junction contained 3 bases not matched to a gene. The CDR3 extends over 14 amino acids. The CDR3 DNA reads TGTGCCAGCAGCCTACTAGCGGGGACCTACGAGCAGTACTTC. This sequence encodes CASSLLAGTYEQYF.

The chain combines TRBV18 with TRBJ2-7; D may be TRBD1 (5 bases). CDR3 length: 14 amino acids. The V end lost 4 bases, the J end lost 0 bases, and 10 bases lay between the germline ends. Germline V CDR1 and CDR2: KGHSH, LQKENI. CDR3 amino acids: CASSQGLSSYEQYF. DNA of the CDR3: TGTGCCAGCTCACAGGGGTTAAGCTCCTACGAGCAGTACTTC. Complete variable domain (other parts from reference TRBV18 and TRBJ2-7): NAGVMQNPRHLVRRRGQEARLRCSPMKGHSHVYWYRQLPEEGLKFMVYLQKENIIDESGMPKERFSAEFPKEGPSILRIQQVVRGDSAAYFCASSQGLSSYEQYFGPGTRLTVT.

The V call is TRBV7-9, the J call TRBJ2-1; the match to TRBD2 covers 14 bases. Per the germline V gene, CDR1 is SEHNR and CDR2 is FQNEAQ (reference sequence). With V trimmed by 8 bases and J by 1 base, 7 bases remained unmatched. This CDR3 has 17 amino acids. CDR3: CASGRTSGRSSYNEQFF. CDR3 bases: TGTGCCAGCGGCCGGACTAGCGGGAGGTCTTCCTACAATGAGCAGTTCTTC.

This clone came up a few times. This chain links TRBV30 with TRBJ1-1, with D perhaps matching TRBD1 (5 bases). The V and J ends lost 5 bases and 5 bases respectively, with 9 bases between them. Looked up from germline, CDR1 is GTSNPN and CDR2 is SVGIG (reference sequence). The CDR3 loop spans 11 amino acids. The CDR3 bases are TGTGCCTGGGCCAGGGTTACTGAAGCTTTCTTT. Translating gives CAWARVTEAFF.

The gene calls are TRBV30 and TRBJ1-2; 7 bases agree with TRBD1. The junction had 16 bases not matched to a gene; V was cut back by 2 bases and J by 1 base. This CDR3 is 18 amino acids long. Germline CDR1 is GTSNPN and CDR2 is SVGIG (reference sequence). This CDR3 is CAWSSVRQGASRNYGYTF. As DNA, the CDR3 is TGTGCCTGGAGTTCAGTTCGACAGGGCGCATCACGTAACTATGGCTACACCTTC.

This clone has more than one count but fewer than ten. The rearrangement uses TRBV5-1 and TRBJ1-1; D not resolved. Trimming removed 1 base at V and 0 bases at J, with 7 bases between. Looked up from germline, CDR1 is SGHRS and CDR2 is YFSETQ. This CDR3 comprises 14 residues. The CDR3 nucleotides read TGCGCCAGCAGCTTGATGGAGGTGAACACTGAAGCTTTCTTT. It encodes CASSLMEVNTEAFF.

The V call is TRBV19, the J call TRBJ1-5; D unresolved. Trimming took 8 bases from V and 2 from J, leaving 10 bases between them. This CDR3 is built from 13 residues. CDR1 is LNHDA, CDR2 SQIVND, per germline (reference sequence). CDR3 residues: CASGGSGNQPQHF. DNA of the CDR3: TGTGCCAGTGGAGGATCGGGCAATCAGCCCCAGCATTTT. The entire variable domain, with the rest obtained from reference TRBV19 and TRBJ1-5, is as follows: DGGITQSPKYLFRKEGQNVTLSCEQNLNHDAMYWYRQDPGQGLRLIYYSQIVNDFQKGDIAEGYSVSREKKESFPLTVTSAQKNPTAFYLCASGGSGNQPQHFGDGTRLSIL.

With respect to this clone: An end of the junction does not agree with germline; a read error may underlie this. The chain links TRBV7-8 to TRBJ2-7, with a weak D call TRBD2 (6 bases). The germline gives CDR1 SGHVS, CDR2 FQNEAQ. The length of the CDR3 is 14 residues. The CDR3 sequence: CASSLGLATTTPGF. The CDR3, as DNA: TGTGCCAGCAGCTTGGGACTGGCGACCACTACTCCAGGCTTC.

This chain uses TRBV7-2 with TRBJ1-2; the D is unclear. Germline V gene data show CDR1 as SGHTA and CDR2 as FQGNSA. V was cut by 1 base and J by 8 bases, with 14 bases left in between. This CDR3 spans 14 amino acids. The DNA of the CDR3 is TGTGCCAGCAGCTTAGGAACAAACAGAAACGGCTACACCTTC. Its translation: CASSLGTNRNGYTF.

The chain has TRBV27 and TRBJ1-1; no reliable D call. V dropped 4 bases and J dropped 4 bases, with 19 bases sitting between them. The length of the CDR3 is 16 residues. Germline-derived CDR1 and CDR2 are MNHEY and SMNVEV (reference sequence). CDR3 bases: TGTGCCAGCAGTTCCTTTGGGTCGACGGGTCTCACTGAAGCTTTCTTT. As protein: CASSSFGSTGLTEAFF.